The present TCR beta chain was sequenced within a study of blood T cell repertoires in COVID-19. For the study at large: T cells, B-cell-depleted T cells, or PBMCs supplied cDNA or gDNA.

Sequencing was performed with immunoSEQ multiplex PCR; in TCRdb, only in-frame clones are kept and a portion is missing. Here the sample spans about 120,000 clones, just over 70% being singletons. This TCR derives from a human donor with acute or convalescent COVID-19. The donor label of this sample is uncertain. Sequenced input: peripheral blood.

The CDR3 spells CASGSPTGAEQYF. For the CDR3, the DNA is TGTGCTAGTGGTTCCCCGACAGGGGCCGAGCAGTACTTC. The rearrangement links TRBV12-5 to TRBJ2-7; 8 nucleotides match TRBD1. Germline loops: CDR1 LGHNT, CDR2 FRNRAP. The CDR3 sequence is 13 residues long. V was pared by 4 bases and J by 6 bases, with 5 bases of the junction left unmatched.